This entry concerns a single TCR beta chain. Its matching antigen is unknown. This record comes from a study of T-cell memory formation after mild COVID-19. Findings of the study overall: CD4+ contracting clones lay mainly in CM and EM, CD8+ ones in EMRA.

In TCRdb, the 5' RACE reads were re-called with MiXCR into one record per CDR3 protein. The sample lists about 180,000 distinct CDR3 sequences, about 18% seen once, with 3.9% in the top ten. The source material was PBMCs or a T cell subset sorted from them (not recorded which). The sequence was obtained from a man younger than 35 who had mild COVID-19 (a few samples of this study predate the infection). Cell type and time point are not known.

This CDR3 reads CASSQEQGLSGYTF. In DNA, the CDR3 is TGCGCCAGCAGCCAAGAGCAGGGTCTAAGTGGCTACACCTTC. The chain combines TRBV4-3 with TRBJ1-2, with D possibly matching TRBD1 (5 bases). This CDR3 has 14 amino acids. Trimming took off 0 bases at V and 7 bases at J, with 12 bases between the two ends. The germline gives CDR1 LGHNA, CDR2 YSLEER.